What follows describes a single T cell receptor beta chain. V was clipped by 6 bases and J by 5 bases, with 23 bases between them. Germline CDR1 and CDR2: MDHEN and SYDVKM. The CDR3 sequence is 17 residues long. This specimen belongs to a study of blood T cell repertoires in COVID-19. About the study: The study drew acute and convalescent COVID-19 samples from the United States, Italy and Spain. Nucleic acid was either cDNA or gDNA, and it came from T cells, B-cell-depleted T cells, or PBMCs.

As handled by the study authors: From reference gene primer amplification, estimates of nucleated cell counts were derived. The protocol was immunoSEQ multiplex PCR, while the TCRdb copy is restricted to in-frame clones and leaves out a portion. From that table come the V and J calls and clone size; the DNA was used to work out D and trimming. This table has 55,000 to 65,000 clones, 70% to 90% appearing once. This chain connects TRBV28 to TRBJ1-5; D is undetermined. The sequencing input was peripheral blood. This receptor was identified in a man between 60 and 75 years old with acute or convalescent COVID-19. The DNA of the CDR3 is TGTGCCAGCAGGTGGGGAAGGTCGGGGTTTTTCGATCAGCCCCAGCATTTT. Amino acids: CASRWGRSGFFDQPQHF. The entire variable domain, with the rest obtained from reference TRBV28 and TRBJ1-5, is as follows: DVKVTQSSRYLVKRTGEKVFLECVQDMDHENMFWYRQDPGLGLRLIYFSYDVKMKEKGDIPEGYSVSREKKERFSLILESASTNQTSMYLCASRWGRSGFFDQPQHFGDGTRLSIL.